What follows are 16 T cell receptor beta chains derived from one specimen sequenced in a study of blood T cell repertoires in COVID-19. Measured with immunoSEQ multiplex PCR; TCRdb has only the in-frame clones, and not every one. Counted here are about 250,000 clones, roughly 84% occurring once; the ten biggest clones make up 1.5%. Sequenced input: peripheral blood. All receptors come from a woman in her 40s who had recovered from COVID-19.

A word on this clone: The same CDR3 arises from other DNA sequences in this sample as well. The chain has TRBV18 and TRBJ2-1; possible D gene TRBD2, 6 bases. Germline V gives CDR1 KGHSH, CDR2 LQKENI. V lost 0 bases to trimming and J lost 0 bases, with 6 bases between them. This CDR3 spans 15 amino acids. DNA for the CDR3: TGTGCCAGCTCACCACCGGGAGGCTCCTACAATGAGCAGTTCTTC. Amino acids: CASSPPGGSYNEQFF. The variable domain in full, completed from reference TRBV18 and TRBJ2-1, reads NAGVMQNPRHLVRRRGQEARLRCSPMKGHSHVYWYRQLPEEGLKFMVYLQKENIIDESGMPKERFSAEFPKEGPSILRIQQVVRGDSAAYFCASSPPGGSYNEQFFGPGTRLTVL.

This chain links TRBV28 with TRBJ2-7; 9 bases align to TRBD1. CDR1 is MDHEN and CDR2 is SYDVKM in the germline V gene. This CDR3 contains 15 residues. Unmatched junction bases numbered 7, after V lost 5 bases and J lost 2 bases. The CDR3 loop reads CASSNRDRVAYEQYF. The CDR3 DNA is TGTGCCAGCAGTAACCGGGACAGGGTAGCCTACGAGCAGTACTTC.

The chain carries TRBV4-1 and TRBJ2-5, with a weak D call TRBD1 (6 bases). Germline V gives CDR1 MGHRA, CDR2 YSYEKL. Trimming removed 2 bases at V and 5 bases at J, with 12 bases between. CDR3 length: 14 amino acids. The DNA for the CDR3 is TGCGCCAGCAGCCAATTACAGGGAAGTGAGACCCAGTACTTC. It codes for CASSQLQGSETQYF.

This clone occurred once. The chain combines TRBV7-9 with TRBJ2-4; D is perhaps TRBD1 (6 bases). With 5 bases removed from V and 0 bases from J, the gap between germline ends came to 20 bases. CDR3 length: 18 residues. CDR1 is SEHNR and CDR2 is FQNEAQ in the germline V gene (reference sequence). The CDR3 DNA follows: TGTGCCAGCAGCCCAATCCGGACAGATGGGCTAGCCAAAAACATTCAGTACTTC. Its translation: CASSPIRTDGLAKNIQYF.

J is TRBJ1-1 and V is TRBV9; no reliable D call. The CDR3 has 14 residues. V was clipped by 0 bases and J by 5 bases, with 11 bases between them. Germline CDR1 is SGDLS and CDR2 is YYNGEE. In DNA, the CDR3 is TGTGCCAGCAGCGTAGACGACGCGAGGACTGAAGCTTTCTTT. Its protein is CASSVDDARTEAFF.

The J gene is TRBJ2-7, the V gene TRBV20-1; TRBD2 matches at 10 bases. The CDR3 covers 18 residues. Germline V CDR1 and CDR2: DFQATT, SNEGSKA (reference sequence). V lost 3 bases and J lost 4; bases outside the gene matches: 18. The CDR3 nucleotides read TGCAGTGCTAGTCCCCTAGCGGGGGCCAACTCGGCCGCATACGAGCAGTACTTC. The encoded protein is CSASPLAGANSAAYEQYF.

This clone was found once. The rearrangement joins TRBV9 to TRBJ1-2; D is undetermined. The CDR3 sequence is 16 residues long. V lost 0 bases and J lost 4, with 16 bases in between. Germline values: CDR1 SGDLS, CDR2 YYNGEE. This CDR3 is CASSVAWGASSYGYTF. In nucleotides, the CDR3 is TGTGCCAGCAGCGTAGCTTGGGGAGCCTCTAGCTATGGCTACACCTTC.

This sequence joins TRBV24-1 and TRBJ2-4; possibly TRBD1 for D (7 bases). V was trimmed by 7 bases and J by 2 bases, leaving 26 bases between them. The CDR3 spans 19 residues. The germline V gene has CDR1 KGHDR and CDR2 SFDVKD. CDR3 loop: CATRPQGGASDPSKNIQYF. In DNA, the CDR3 is TGTGCCACCAGGCCCCAGGGGGGCGCTTCCGACCCCTCCAAAAACATTCAGTACTTC.

The V gene is TRBV5-4, the J gene TRBJ2-6; maybe TRBD1 (5 bases). The CDR3 runs to 13 residues. Germline lookup yields CDR1 SGHNT and CDR2 YYREEE (reference sequence). The V end was cut by 9 bases, the J end by 1 base, with 8 bases between. The CDR3 loop reads CAIRTSGANVLTF. The CDR3 DNA reads as TGTGCCATACGGACATCTGGGGCCAACGTCCTGACTTTC.

This chain uses TRBV24-1 with TRBJ1-2; no definite D call. V was trimmed by 5 bases and J by 3 bases, leaving 12 bases between them. CDR3 length equals 14 residues. Germline V lookup: CDR1 KGHDR, CDR2 SFDVKD. CDR3 sequence: CATSGPGMDYGYTF. CDR3 DNA: TGTGCCACCAGTGGGCCCGGGATGGACTATGGCTACACCTTC.

This clone was detected a few times. The CDR3 region has the DNA TGTGCCAGCAGTCCTCGTTGGACAGGCCTTTGGGAGCTGTTTTTT. As protein: CASSPRWTGLWELFF. V gene TRBV2 combines with J gene TRBJ2-2; TRBD1 matches 7 bases. This CDR3 region has 15 residues. Trimming cost V 5 bases and J 9 bases; bases outside gene matches: 12. Per the germline V gene, CDR1 is SNHLY and CDR2 is FYNNEI.

V usage is TRBV30 and J usage is TRBJ2-5; no firm D call. The CDR3 is 11 residues long. Germline loops: CDR1 GTSNPN, CDR2 SVGIG (reference sequence). V lost 0 bases to trimming and J lost 5 bases, with 4 bases between them. The chain's CDR3 is CAWSVGETQYF. For the CDR3, the DNA is TGTGCCTGGAGTGTCGGTGAGACCCAGTACTTC.

This chain connects TRBV5-1 to TRBJ2-6; tentative D call: TRBD1 (6 bases). The CDR3 contains 15 residues. V was pared by 2 bases and J by 4 bases, with 10 bases between. Looked up from germline, CDR1 is SGHRS and CDR2 is YFSETQ. The DNA of the CDR3 is TGCGCCAGCAGCTTACAGGGTACCGGGGCCAACGTCCTGACTTTC. Its protein product is CASSLQGTGANVLTF.

Here the CDR3 DNA reads TGCGCCAGCAGGGAGCCCGCAGATACGCAGTATTTT. Translating it yields CASREPADTQYF. This chain joins TRBV5-1 and TRBJ2-3; D ambiguous. V gave up 5 bases and J gave up 4 bases, with 8 bases separating them. The CDR3 is 12 amino acids. Germline loops: CDR1 SGHRS, CDR2 YFSETQ.

This clone was seen once. V is TRBV27 and J is TRBJ1-6; 10 bases align to TRBD1. CDR3 length: 18 amino acids. Per the germline V gene, CDR1 is MNHEY and CDR2 is SMNVEV (reference sequence). V trimming: 4 bases; J trimming: 0 bases; junction bases outside the gene matches: 6. Written as DNA, the CDR3 is TGTGCCAGCAGTTGGGGACAGGGGCTGAGCTCCTATAATTCACCCCTCCACTTT. Amino acids: CASSWGQGLSSYNSPLHF.

This clone was counted once. The chain combines TRBV18 with TRBJ2-5, with D tentatively TRBD2 (6 bases). The CDR3 loop spans 15 amino acids. The germline gives CDR1 KGHSH, CDR2 LQKENI. With 2 bases removed from V and 2 bases from J, the gap between germline ends came to 12 bases. For the CDR3, the DNA is TGTGCCAGCTCACCAAGACTAGTTACTCAAGAGACCCAGTACTTC. This sequence encodes CASSPRLVTQETQYF.